A selection of T cell receptor beta chains follows, all from one sample in a study of T cell clonotyping in hematopoietic cell transplantation. This table comes from immunoSEQ multiplex PCR, and its TCRdb copy is limited to in-frame clones, with some not included. The sample holds some 28,000 clones, approximately 82% seen once. The source material was peripheral blood mononuclear cells, sampled before stem cell transplant. These TCRs come from a man aged 35 to 55 with acute myeloid leukemia. Some clones in this sample may be carry-over from other donors' samples. Both conserved end residues are part of each CDR3. The D gene is left open where the match is weak. Where a row states a size, it is once, few, many or the class of an expanded clone; other rows omit it.

V: TRBV2; size: .; D: TRBD2; J: TRBJ2-2; DNA: TGTGCCAGCAGTGAACAGGGACTAGCGGGGGCCGGGGAGCTGTTTTTT; CDR3: CASSEQGLAGAGELFF
V: TRBV7-2; size: .; D: TRBD1; J: TRBJ2-1; DNA: TGTGCCAGCAGCTTAGCGGGGACAGGGCACAATGAGCAGTTCTTC; CDR3: CASSLAGTGHNEQFF
V: TRBV10-2; size: .; D: .; J: TRBJ1-1; DNA: TGCGCCAGCAGTGAGGAAGATTACACTGAAGCTTTCTTT; CDR3: CASSEEDYTEAFF
V: TRBV5-1; size: .; D: TRBD1; J: TRBJ1-2; DNA: TGCGCCAGCAGCTTGGGGGGACAGAGGACCGGAATAAACACCTTC; CDR3: CASSLGGQRTGINTF
V: TRBV7-9; size: .; D: .; J: TRBJ2-5; DNA: TGTGCCAGCAGCCCCGCCGGGACCGGAAGAGAGACCCAGTACTTC; CDR3: CASSPAGTGRETQYF
V: TRBV6-5; size: once; D: .; J: TRBJ2-7; DNA: TGTGCCAGCAGTTTCGAGGGAACTTCTGCCTACGAGCAGTACTTC; CDR3: CASSFEGTSAYEQYF
V: TRBV6-5; size: .; D: .; J: TRBJ1-2; DNA: TGTGCCAGCAGTGGCGACAGAACCTATGGCTACACCTTC; CDR3: CASSGDRTYGYTF
V: TRBV2; size: .; D: .; J: TRBJ2-1; DNA: TGTGCCAGCAGTGCCCGGGCAACAGGGTATGGCAATGAGCAGTTCTTC; CDR3: CASSARATGYGNEQFF
V: TRBV15; size: .; D: .; J: TRBJ2-6; DNA: TGTGCCACCAGCAGGCCCGACAGGTACGGGGCCAACGTCCTGACTTTC; CDR3: CATSRPDRYGANVLTF
V: TRBV14; size: .; D: .; J: TRBJ2-5; DNA: TGTGCCAGCAGCACTCACGCTGGAGGGACCCAGTACTTC; CDR3: CASSTHAGGTQYF
V: TRBV19; size: .; D: TRBD2; J: TRBJ2-1; DNA: TGTGCCAGTAGTATCTCAAGCGGGGGCCCATACAATGAGCAGTTCTTC; CDR3: CASSISSGGPYNEQFF
V: TRBV19; size: .; D: .; J: TRBJ1-5; DNA: TGTGCCAGTAGTATACAGGGGCCCAATCAGCCCCAGCATTTT; CDR3: CASSIQGPNQPQHF
V: TRBV4-3; size: .; D: .; J: TRBJ1-3; DNA: TGCGCCAGCAGCCAACGGACAGTCTCTGGAAACACCATATATTTT; CDR3: CASSQRTVSGNTIYF
V: TRBV5-1; size: .; D: .; J: TRBJ1-3; DNA: TGCGCCAGCAGCCCGAGGGAGGGGTCTGGAAACACCATATATTTT; CDR3: CASSPREGSGNTIYF
V: TRBV25-1; size: once; D: .; J: TRBJ2-3; DNA: TGTGCCAGCAGTGGATGGACAGATACGCAGTATTTT; CDR3: CASSGWTDTQYF
V: TRBV10-3; size: .; D: TRBD1; J: TRBJ1-4; DNA: TGTGCCATCAGTCCGGGACAGGGAGGCACTAATGAAAAACTGTTTTTT; CDR3: CAISPGQGGTNEKLFF
V: TRBV5-1; size: few; D: .; J: TRBJ1-5; DNA: TGCGCCAGCAGCGTGGACGGACAGTATCAGCCCCAGCATTTT; CDR3: CASSVDGQYQPQHF
V: TRBV10-3; size: .; D: .; J: TRBJ2-7; DNA: TGTGCCATCAGTGAGTCGGGGGTTGTAGAGCAGTACTTC; CDR3: CAISESGVVEQYF
V: TRBV19; size: .; D: TRBD1; J: TRBJ2-5; DNA: TGTGCCAGTAGGACACAGGGGGCCGGGAAGACCCAGTACTTC; CDR3: CASRTQGAGKTQYF
V: TRBV5-6; size: .; D: .; J: TRBJ2-4; DNA: TGTGCCAGCAGTTTGGGCCCAAAAAACATTCAGTACTTC; CDR3: CASSLGPKNIQYF
V: TRBV11-3; size: .; D: .; J: TRBJ2-1; DNA: TGTGCCACCAAGAAGACCGGGACAACCGAATATTTCTTC; CDR3: CATKKTGTTEYFF
V: TRBV30; size: .; D: .; J: TRBJ1-1; DNA: TGTGCCTGGAGTGTACTCGACACTGAAGCTTTCTTT; CDR3: CAWSVLDTEAFF
V: TRBV6-1; size: .; D: .; J: TRBJ2-7; DNA: TGTGCCAGCAGTGCTGGGGGGACCTCCTCCTACGAGCAGTACTTC; CDR3: CASSAGGTSSYEQYF
V: TRBV6-1; size: .; D: .; J: TRBJ2-7; DNA: TGTGCCAGCAACCGAGGGCCCCACTACGAGCAGTACTTC; CDR3: CASNRGPHYEQYF
V: TRBV19; size: .; D: TRBD2; J: TRBJ2-1; DNA: TGTGCCAGTAGTCCCCGGACTAGTCGGGATGAGCAGTTCTTC; CDR3: CASSPRTSRDEQFF
V: TRBV28; size: .; D: TRBD1; J: TRBJ1-1; DNA: TGTGCCAGCAGTTTAGGGACAGGGGCAGGTGAAGCTTTCTTT; CDR3: CASSLGTGAGEAFF
V: TRBV25-1; size: .; D: TRBD1; J: TRBJ1-2; DNA: TGTGCCAGCAGTGTAGCAGGGGGGGTAGACTATGGCTACACCTTC; CDR3: CASSVAGGVDYGYTF
V: TRBV29-1; size: .; D: .; J: TRBJ2-7; DNA: TGCAGCGTTGATGGATTCGGTTACGAGCAGTACTTC; CDR3: CSVDGFGYEQYF